Detailed here is one T cell receptor beta chain. The data are from a study of human T cells and chemical hapten exposure. For the study at large: Skin on the upper inner arm, roughly 2 cm by roughly 2 cm in size, was sensitized with 2% DPC. TCR yields per sample varied, mainly owing to small pooled library volume differences. During the approximately 25-week study period, patients had diphenylcyclopropenone applied to the scalp every week.

Time point meaning: pre-sensitization, week 0. Treatment defined: therapeutic diphenylcyclopropenone sensitization with weekly scalp DPC. This CDR3 is built from 12 residues. Between the trimmed V and J ends, which lost 1 base and 13 bases, there was a span of 13 bases. Looked up from germline, CDR1 is LGHDT and CDR2 is YNNKEL (reference sequence). Via MiXCR, TCRdb re-called the RACE reads, giving one row per CDR3 protein. The table lists some 300,000 distinct CDR3 sequences, about 5% of them singletons. The sequence derives from a woman under 30 with alopecia areata. Some clones in this sample may be carry-over from other donors' samples. The sequencing here drew on whole blood, taken in connection with sensitization to the hapten diphenylcyclopropenone (DPC). The rearrangement uses TRBV3-1 and TRBJ1-1; D may be TRBD1 (5 bases). CDR3 region: CASSQGGRKVFF. For the CDR3, the DNA is TGTGCCAGCAGCCAAGGGGGACGGAAGGTTTTCTTT. Full variable domain (remainder filled in from reference TRBV3-1 and TRBJ1-1): DTAVSQTPKYLVTQMGNDKSIKCEQNLGHDTMYWYKQDSKKFLKIMFSYNNKELIINETVPNRFSPKSPDKAHLNLHINSLELGDSAVYFCASSQGGRKVFFGQGTRLTVV.